The 17 T cell receptor beta chains reported below all come from one sample, sequenced in a study of cytomegalovirus exposure and HLA in healthy donors. Primers included in the PCR were 60 Vbeta and 13 Jbeta primers. Clones were sequenced by immunoSEQ multiplex PCR, and TCRdb holds only the in-frame ones, with some missing. The sample holds about 150,000 clones, 55% to 80% seen once. The sequenced sample was PBMCs. These receptors were obtained from a woman aged 55-69 years in good health and CMV-seropositive.

The rearrangement uses TRBV5-6 and TRBJ1-2; D is unresolved. The germline V gene has CDR1 SGHDT and CDR2 YYEEEE. V was trimmed by 4 bases and J by 1 base, leaving 5 bases between them. The CDR3 sequence is 12 residues long. CDR3 sequence reads: CASSGRNYGYTF. In DNA form, the CDR3 reads TGTGCCAGCAGCGGGCGTAACTATGGCTACACCTTC.

The chain joins TRBV28 to TRBJ2-1, with 11 bases that match TRBD2. The germline V gene encodes CDR1 MDHEN and CDR2 SYDVKM. V trimming: 5 bases; J trimming: 3 bases; junction bases outside the gene matches: 6. The CDR3 is made up of 16 amino acids. CDR3 bases: TGTGCCAGCAGTCGCGCTGGGACTAGCGGCTACAATGAGCAGTTCTTC. It codes for CASSRAGTSGYNEQFF.

The J gene is TRBJ2-1, the V gene TRBV27; no clear D. Per the germline V gene, CDR1 is MNHEY and CDR2 is SMNVEV (reference sequence). The CDR3 is 14 residues long. Trimming removed 3 bases from V and 2 bases from J, with 8 bases in between. The CDR3: CASSFVLPYNEQFF. DNA of the CDR3: TGTGCCAGCAGTTTTGTACTACCCTACAATGAGCAGTTCTTC.

The chain is built from TRBV5-1 and TRBJ2-2, with a tentative D call TRBD1 (6 bases). The V and J ends lost 4 bases and 1 base respectively, with 14 bases between them. The V gene's germline CDR1 is SGHRS and CDR2 YFSETQ. The CDR3 length is 16 residues. Here the CDR3 reads CASSPIPTGNTGELFF. CDR3 bases: TGCGCCAGCAGCCCGATTCCGACAGGGAACACCGGGGAGCTGTTTTTT.

This sequence joins TRBV4-1 and TRBJ2-1; D might be TRBD1 (5 bases). The V end was cut by 1 base, the J end by 6 bases, with 10 bases between. The length of the CDR3 is 14 residues. The germline gives CDR1 MGHRA, CDR2 YSYEKL. The CDR3 nucleotides are TGCGCCAGCAGCCAAGTTAGACAGAGCAATGAGCAGTTCTTC. As protein: CASSQVRQSNEQFF.

The chain couples TRBV5-1 to TRBJ2-5; D perhaps matches TRBD1 (6 bases). CDR1 is SGHRS, CDR2 YFSETQ, per germline. V lost 0 bases, J lost 2 bases, and 8 bases lay in between. The CDR3 has 14 residues. Here the CDR3 DNA reads TGCGCCAGCAGCTTGGGACAGGAACAAGAGACCCAGTACTTC. Translated, it gives CASSLGQEQETQYF.

J is TRBJ2-2 and V is TRBV4-3, with TRBD2 matching 9 bases. After removal of 1 base from V and 6 bases from J, the junction contained 6 bases not matched to a gene. Germline V CDR1 and CDR2: LGHNA, YSLEER. The CDR3 runs 16 residues. CDR3 coding DNA: TGCGCCAGCAGCCAAGGGTTTAGCGGGAGTTCCGGGGAGCTGTTTTTT. Residues: CASSQGFSGSSGELFF.

The rearrangement links TRBV7-2 to TRBJ2-3; 9 bases are a match to TRBD2. Trimming took 5 bases from V and 3 from J; bases not matched to a gene: 9. The germline V gene has CDR1 SGHTA and CDR2 FQGNSA. This CDR3 spans 16 amino acids. The CDR3 spells CASSPGGAGGTDTQYF. CDR3 in DNA: TGTGCCAGCAGCCCGGGGGGAGCGGGGGGTACAGATACGCAGTATTTT.

This rearrangement joins TRBV19 to TRBJ2-7, with 8 bases fitting TRBD2. The ends lost 1 base at V and 0 bases at J; junction bases unmatched: 2. Germline CDR1 and CDR2: LNHDA and SQIVND (reference sequence). CDR3 size: 15 residues. The CDR3 DNA reads TGTGCCAGTAGTATAGCCACTAGCGGCTCCTACGAGCAGTACTTC. Translating it yields CASSIATSGSYEQYF. Looking up the rest from reference TRBV19 and TRBJ2-7 gives the full variable domain: DGGITQSPKYLFRKEGQNVTLSCEQNLNHDAMYWYRQDPGQGLRLIYYSQIVNDFQKGDIAEGYSVSREKKESFPLTVTSAQKNPTAFYLCASSIATSGSYEQYFGPGTRLTVT.

Worth noting for this clone: One end of the junction is discordant with germline, which a read error may explain. This chain connects TRBV28 to TRBJ2-3, with D possibly TRBD1 on 5 matching bases. Germline V lookup: CDR1 MDHEN, CDR2 SYDVKM. The CDR3 is 17 residues long. The CDR3 DNA sequence: TGTGCCTGCAGTTTACGTTGGGGTAGCCAGCAGGGAGATACGCAGTATTTT. Its protein product is CACSLRWGSQQGDTQYF.

This chain joins TRBV7-2 and TRBJ2-2; unclear D gene. Germline V gene data show CDR1 as SGHTA and CDR2 as FQGNSA. V was cut by 8 bases and J by 0 bases, with 13 bases left in between. The CDR3 has 15 amino acids. CDR3 amino acids: CASEAVYSNTGELFF. The CDR3 bases are TGTGCCAGCGAGGCCGTCTATTCGAACACCGGGGAGCTGTTTTTT.

Concerning this clone: One junction end does not reproduce the germline sequence, and a read error may be involved. This chain connects TRBV20-1 to TRBJ2-7; weak D call: TRBD2 (6 bases). Germline assignment: CDR1 DFQATT and CDR2 SNEGSKA (reference sequence). The CDR3 is made up of 11 amino acids. Here the CDR3 reads CSAGSSGLLHF. The CDR3 region has the DNA TGCAGTGCAGGGAGTAGCGGCCTCTTGCACTTC.

The rearrangement links TRBV6-5 to TRBJ2-2, with D perhaps TRBD2 (6 bases). Trimming took 2 bases from V and 7 from J, leaving 14 bases between them. The CDR3 runs 15 residues. Per germline, CDR1 MNHEY and CDR2 SVGAGI. CDR3 DNA: TGTGCCAGCAGTTACCTGGCACTGGGGGGCGGGGAGCTGTTTTTT. It encodes CASSYLALGGGELFF.

This chain joins TRBV4-2 and TRBJ2-1; D possibly corresponds to TRBD2 (6 bases). From germline, CDR1 is LGHNA and CDR2 YNFKEQ. Trimming pared 0 bases from V and 5 bases from J, leaving 14 bases between. CDR3 length: 16 residues. In DNA form, the CDR3 reads TGTGCCAGCAGCCAAGAGGGACTCCGACCTCACAATGAGCAGTTCTTC. Its translation is CASSQEGLRPHNEQFF.

This clone has just one count. The CDR3 coding sequence is TGTGCCAGCTCACCACCATCTCACTCTGCGGATGAGCAGTTCTTC. Translating it yields CASSPPSHSADEQFF. The rearrangement joins TRBV18 to TRBJ2-1; D call uncertain. This CDR3 contains 15 residues. V was cut by 0 bases and J by 8 bases, with 14 bases left in between. The V gene's germline CDR1 is KGHSH and CDR2 LQKENI. Based on the CDR3 plus reference TRBV18 and TRBJ2-1, the full variable domain is NAGVMQNPRHLVRRRGQEARLRCSPMKGHSHVYWYRQLPEEGLKFMVYLQKENIIDESGMPKERFSAEFPKEGPSILRIQQVVRGDSAAYFCASSPPSHSADEQFFGPGTRLTVL.

The chain combines TRBV6-5 with TRBJ1-5; no firm D call. CDR1 is MNHEY, CDR2 SVGAGI, per germline. The length of the CDR3 is 13 residues. Trimming took 2 bases from V and 2 from J, leaving 4 bases between them. The CDR3 loop is CASSYAGNQPQHF. CDR3 DNA sequence: TGTGCCAGCAGTTACGCGGGCAATCAGCCCCAGCATTTT.

This clone has a handful of counts. The chain is built from TRBV19 and TRBJ2-7; tentatively, D is TRBD1 (6 bases). V lost 6 bases and J lost 3, with 15 bases in between. Germline V gives CDR1 LNHDA, CDR2 SQIVND (reference sequence). This CDR3 is built from 14 residues. In DNA form, the CDR3 reads TGTGCCAGTAGCCCGACCATGACAGGCTACGAGCAGTACTTC. Translating gives CASSPTMTGYEQYF.